These 7 T cell receptor beta chains were sequenced from one sample in a study of cytomegalovirus exposure and HLA in healthy donors. The PCR employed 60 Vbeta primers together with 13 Jbeta primers. Profiling relied on immunoSEQ multiplex PCR, and the TCRdb table lists in-frame clones only, not all of them. Altogether approximately 130,000 clones are present, around four fifths being singletons, with the ten largest covering 1.3% to 1.5%. The specimen sequenced was PBMCs. All receptors come from a woman aged 40 to 55 in good health and CMV-seronegative.

This rearrangement joins TRBV7-8 to TRBJ1-1, with a tentative D call TRBD1 (6 bases). V lost 8 bases to trimming and J lost 1 base, with 17 bases between them. Germline-derived CDR1 and CDR2 are SGHVS and FQNEAQ. The CDR3 extends over 15 amino acids. The chain's CDR3 is CASGKSGHPNTEAFF. In DNA form, the CDR3 reads TGTGCCAGCGGAAAATCGGGACACCCGAACACTGAAGCTTTCTTT.

The J gene is TRBJ2-7, the V gene TRBV7-2; 9 nucleotides agree with TRBD1. This CDR3 has 14 amino acids. Germline assignment: CDR1 SGHTA and CDR2 FQGNSA. Germline trimming cut 5 bases from V and 5 bases from J; bases unmatched to any gene: 7. CDR3 nucleotides: TGTGCCAGCAGCCCCGGACAGGGGATCCACGAGCAGTACTTC. Translated: CASSPGQGIHEQYF.

The rearrangement links TRBV5-1 to TRBJ2-1; D is perhaps TRBD2 (5 bases). V was clipped by 0 bases and J by 0 bases, with 10 bases between them. This CDR3 is built from 16 residues. Germline V lookup: CDR1 SGHRS, CDR2 YFSETQ. Here the CDR3 reads CASSLAGMSSYNEQFF. CDR3 coding DNA: TGCGCCAGCAGCTTGGCGGGGATGAGCTCCTACAATGAGCAGTTCTTC.

The rearrangement links TRBV29-1 to TRBJ1-4; 9 nucleotides line up with TRBD1. V was pared by 5 bases and J by 8 bases, with 3 bases of the junction left unmatched. The CDR3 has 12 residues. The germline gives CDR1 SQVTM, CDR2 ANQGSEA. CDR3 DNA: TGCAGCGTTCGACAGGGGGGAGAAAAACTGTTTTTT. Residues: CSVRQGGEKLFF.

This clone has a handful of counts. CDR3 sequence: CASSEGVSFNQPQHF. In DNA, the CDR3 is TGTGCCAGCAGTGAAGGAGTATCCTTTAATCAGCCCCAGCATTTT. The gene calls are TRBV6-1 and TRBJ1-5, with D uncertain. V gave up 1 base and J gave up 4 bases, with 11 bases separating them. The germline V gene encodes CDR1 MNHNS and CDR2 SASEGT. This CDR3 spans 15 amino acids.

The rearrangement joins TRBV29-1 to TRBJ1-1; 7 bases are a match to TRBD1. Germline V lookup: CDR1 SQVTM, CDR2 ANQGSEA. Germline trimming cut 5 bases from V and 11 bases from J; bases unmatched to any gene: 8. This CDR3 is built from 11 residues. This chain's CDR3 is CSVRQGIEAFF. In nucleotides, the CDR3 is TGCAGCGTTCGACAGGGTATTGAGGCTTTCTTT.

V is TRBV5-1 and J is TRBJ1-2; 7 bases align to TRBD1. After removal of 1 base from V and 8 bases from J, the junction contained 5 bases not matched to a gene. The CDR3 runs to 13 residues. Germline V gene lookup returns CDR1 SGHRS and CDR2 YFSETQ. CDR3 in DNA: TGCGCCAGCAGCTTGAGAGGGGGCCTGGGCTACACCTTC. It is translated as CASSLRGGLGYTF.